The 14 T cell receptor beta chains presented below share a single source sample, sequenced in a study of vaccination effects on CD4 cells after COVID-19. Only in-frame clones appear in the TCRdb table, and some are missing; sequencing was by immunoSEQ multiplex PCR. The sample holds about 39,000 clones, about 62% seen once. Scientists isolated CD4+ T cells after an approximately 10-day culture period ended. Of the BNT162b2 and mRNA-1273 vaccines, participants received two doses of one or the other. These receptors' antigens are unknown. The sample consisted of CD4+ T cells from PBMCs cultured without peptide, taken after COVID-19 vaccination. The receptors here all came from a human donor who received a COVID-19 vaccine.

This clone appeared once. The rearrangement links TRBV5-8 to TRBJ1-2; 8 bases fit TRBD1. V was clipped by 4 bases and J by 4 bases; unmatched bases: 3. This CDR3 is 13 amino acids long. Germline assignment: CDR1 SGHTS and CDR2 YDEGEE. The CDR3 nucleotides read TGTGCCAGCAGCCTGACAGGGGCCTATGGCTACACCTTC. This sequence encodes CASSLTGAYGYTF.

CDR3 bases: TGTGCCAGTAGTATAGGACGGGACAGTTCCTACGAGCAGTACTTC. This encodes CASSIGRDSSYEQYF. The rearrangement links TRBV19 to TRBJ2-7; TRBD1 matches 7 bases. Germline V gives CDR1 LNHDA, CDR2 SQIVND (reference sequence). The CDR3 runs to 15 residues. V was clipped by 1 base and J by 1 base; unmatched bases: 4.

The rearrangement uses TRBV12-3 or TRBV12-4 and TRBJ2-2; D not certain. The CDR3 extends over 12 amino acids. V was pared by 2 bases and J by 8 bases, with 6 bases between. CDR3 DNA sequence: TGTGCCAGCAGTTTAAACGTAGGGGAGCTGTTTTTT. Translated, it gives CASSLNVGELFF.

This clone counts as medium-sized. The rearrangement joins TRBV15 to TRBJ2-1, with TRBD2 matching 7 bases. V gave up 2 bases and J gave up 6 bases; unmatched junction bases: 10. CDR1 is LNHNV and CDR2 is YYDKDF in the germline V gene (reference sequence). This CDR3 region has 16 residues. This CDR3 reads CATSRPASGKGNEQFF. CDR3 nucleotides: TGTGCCACCAGCAGACCGGCCAGCGGGAAGGGCAATGAGCAGTTCTTC.

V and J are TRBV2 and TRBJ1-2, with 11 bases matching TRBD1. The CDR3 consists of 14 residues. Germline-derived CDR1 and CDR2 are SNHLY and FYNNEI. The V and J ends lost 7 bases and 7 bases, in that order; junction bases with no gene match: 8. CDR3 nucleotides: TGTGCCAGCAAAGGCCCGGGACAGGGGGTTGGCTACACCTTC. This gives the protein CASKGPGQGVGYTF. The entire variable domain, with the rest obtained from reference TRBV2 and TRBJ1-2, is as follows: EPEVTQTPSHQVTQMGQEVILRCVPISNHLYFYWYRQILGQKVEFLVSFYNNEISEKSEIFDDQFSVERPDGSNFTLKIRSTKLEDSAMYFCASKGPGQGVGYTFGSGTRLTVV.

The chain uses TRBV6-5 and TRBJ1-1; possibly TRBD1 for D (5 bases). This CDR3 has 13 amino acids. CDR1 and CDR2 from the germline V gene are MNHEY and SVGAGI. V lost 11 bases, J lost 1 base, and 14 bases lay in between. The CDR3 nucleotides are TGTGCCTGTAGGGACCGGGGGAACACTGAAGCTTTCTTT. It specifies CACRDRGNTEAFF.

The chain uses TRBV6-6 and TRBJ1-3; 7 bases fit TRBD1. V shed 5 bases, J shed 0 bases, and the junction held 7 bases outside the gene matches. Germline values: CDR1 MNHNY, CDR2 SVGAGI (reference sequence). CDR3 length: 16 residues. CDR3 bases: TGTGCCAGCAGTCGAAAGGGACAGACCTCTGGAAACACCATATATTTT. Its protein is CASSRKGQTSGNTIYF.

This CDR3 reads CASSLGGAQETQYF. The CDR3 DNA reads TGTGCCAGCAGCTTAGGGGGGGCCCAAGAGACCCAGTACTTC. The V call is TRBV7-9, the J call TRBJ2-5; D possibly uses TRBD1 or TRBD2 (6 bases each). The CDR3 runs to 14 residues. V was shortened by 1 base and J by 1 base, with 7 bases between the two germline ends. The V gene's germline CDR1 is SEHNR and CDR2 FQNEAQ (reference sequence). Supplemented by reference TRBV7-9 and TRBJ2-5, the full variable domain reads DTGVSQNPRHKITKRGQNVTFRCDPISEHNRLYWYRQTLGQGPEFLTYFQNEAQLEKSRLLSDRFSAERPKGSFSTLEIQRTEQGDSAMYLCASSLGGAQETQYFGPGTRLLVL.

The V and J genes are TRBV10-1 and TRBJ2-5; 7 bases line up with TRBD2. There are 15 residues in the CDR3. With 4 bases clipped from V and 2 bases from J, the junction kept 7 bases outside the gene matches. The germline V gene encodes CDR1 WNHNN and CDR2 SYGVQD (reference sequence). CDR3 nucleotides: TGCGCCAGCAGTGGCTCTAGCGGAGCGCAAGAGACCCAGTACTTC. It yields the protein CASSGSSGAQETQYF.

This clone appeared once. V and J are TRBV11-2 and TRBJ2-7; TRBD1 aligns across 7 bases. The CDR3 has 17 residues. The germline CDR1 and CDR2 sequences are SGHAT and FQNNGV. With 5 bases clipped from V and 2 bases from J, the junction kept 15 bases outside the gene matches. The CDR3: CASSGTKGTAIAYEQYF. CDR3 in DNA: TGTGCCAGCAGCGGTACTAAGGGGACAGCCATAGCCTACGAGCAGTACTTC.

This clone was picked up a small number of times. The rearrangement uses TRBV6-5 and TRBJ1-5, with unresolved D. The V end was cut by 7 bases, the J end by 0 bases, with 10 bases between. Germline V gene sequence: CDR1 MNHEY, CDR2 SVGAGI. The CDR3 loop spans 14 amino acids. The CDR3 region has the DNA TGTGCCAGCACCCCCGGGTATAGCAATCAGCCCCAGCATTTT. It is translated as CASTPGYSNQPQHF.

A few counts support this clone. CDR3 sequence (DNA): TGTGCCAGTAGTGCCTCTGGAAACACCATATATTTT. Protein product: CASSASGNTIYF. V usage is TRBV19 and J usage is TRBJ1-3; D is uncertain. The V end lost 5 bases, the J end lost 0 bases, and 2 bases lay between the germline ends. The CDR3 loop spans 12 amino acids. Germline CDR1 LNHDA, CDR2 SQIVND (reference sequence). The variable domain in full, with the rest retrieved from reference TRBV19 and TRBJ1-3, is DGGITQSPKYLFRKEGQNVTLSCEQNLNHDAMYWYRQDPGQGLRLIYYSQIVNDFQKGDIAEGYSVSREKKESFPLTVTSAQKNPTAFYLCASSASGNTIYFGEGSWLTVV.

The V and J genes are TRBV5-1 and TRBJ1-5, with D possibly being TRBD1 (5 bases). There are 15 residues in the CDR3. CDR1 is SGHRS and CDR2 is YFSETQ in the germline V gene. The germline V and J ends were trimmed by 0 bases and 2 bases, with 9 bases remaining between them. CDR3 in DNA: TGCGCCAGCAGCTTGGCAGGGTTGGGCAATCAGCCCCAGCATTTT. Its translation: CASSLAGLGNQPQHF.

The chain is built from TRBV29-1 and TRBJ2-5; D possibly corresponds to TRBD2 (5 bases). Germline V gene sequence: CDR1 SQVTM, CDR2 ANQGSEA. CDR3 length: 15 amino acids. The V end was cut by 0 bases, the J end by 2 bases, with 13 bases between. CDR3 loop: CSVEDQAARQETQYF. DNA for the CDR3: TGCAGCGTTGAAGATCAAGCGGCTCGACAAGAGACCCAGTACTTC.